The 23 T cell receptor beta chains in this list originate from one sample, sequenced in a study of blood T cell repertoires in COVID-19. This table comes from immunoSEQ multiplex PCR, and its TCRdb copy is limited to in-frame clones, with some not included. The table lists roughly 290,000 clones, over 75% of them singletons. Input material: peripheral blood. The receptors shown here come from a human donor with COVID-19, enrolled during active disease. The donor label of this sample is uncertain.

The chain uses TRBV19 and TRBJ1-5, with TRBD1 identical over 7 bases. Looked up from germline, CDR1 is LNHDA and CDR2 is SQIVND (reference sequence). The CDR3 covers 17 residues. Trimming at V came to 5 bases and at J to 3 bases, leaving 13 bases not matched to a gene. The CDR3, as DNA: TGTGCCAGTAGTGCCACCCCCGGGACAGTGGACAATCAGCCCCAGCATTTT. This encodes CASSATPGTVDNQPQHF.

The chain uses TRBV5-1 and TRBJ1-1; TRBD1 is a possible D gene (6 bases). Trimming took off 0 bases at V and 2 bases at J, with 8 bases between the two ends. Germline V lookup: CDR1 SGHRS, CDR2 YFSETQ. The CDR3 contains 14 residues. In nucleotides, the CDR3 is TGCGCCAGCAGCTTGGCGACAGGCAACACTGAAGCTTTCTTT. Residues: CASSLATGNTEAFF.

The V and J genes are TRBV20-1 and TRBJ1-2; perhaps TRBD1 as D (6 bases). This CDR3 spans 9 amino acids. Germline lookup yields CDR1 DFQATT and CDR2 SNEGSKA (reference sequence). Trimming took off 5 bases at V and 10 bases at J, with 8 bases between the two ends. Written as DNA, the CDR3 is TGCAGTGCTGGGACACCCTACACCTTC. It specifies CSAGTPYTF.

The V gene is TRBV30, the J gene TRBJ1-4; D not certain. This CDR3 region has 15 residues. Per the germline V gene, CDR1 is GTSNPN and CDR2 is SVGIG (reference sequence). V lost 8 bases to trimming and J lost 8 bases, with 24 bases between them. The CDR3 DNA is TGTGCCCAATCCCCCAGCGGTCTGAGCGGCGAAAAACTGTTTTTT. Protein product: CAQSPSGLSGEKLFF.

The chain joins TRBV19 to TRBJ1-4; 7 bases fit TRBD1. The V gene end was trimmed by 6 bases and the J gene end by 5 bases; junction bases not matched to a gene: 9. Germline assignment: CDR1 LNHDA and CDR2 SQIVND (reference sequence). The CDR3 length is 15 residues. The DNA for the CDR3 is TGTGCCAGTAGCCAGGGGACAGTTCAGAATGAAAAACTGTTTTTT. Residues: CASSQGTVQNEKLFF.

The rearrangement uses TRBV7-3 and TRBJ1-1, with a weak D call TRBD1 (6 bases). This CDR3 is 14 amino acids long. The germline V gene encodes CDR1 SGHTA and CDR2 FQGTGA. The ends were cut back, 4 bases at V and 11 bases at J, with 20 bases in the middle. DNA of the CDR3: TGTGCCAGCAGCTCAGGGCCCAGGGGTTCAGAGGCTTTCTTT. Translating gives CASSSGPRGSEAFF. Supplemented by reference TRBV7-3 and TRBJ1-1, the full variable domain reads GAGVSQTPSNKVTEKGKYVELRCDPISGHTALYWYRQSLGQGPEFLIYFQGTGAADDSGLPNDRFFAVRPEGSVSTLKIQRTERGDSAVYLCASSSGPRGSEAFFGQGTRLTVV.

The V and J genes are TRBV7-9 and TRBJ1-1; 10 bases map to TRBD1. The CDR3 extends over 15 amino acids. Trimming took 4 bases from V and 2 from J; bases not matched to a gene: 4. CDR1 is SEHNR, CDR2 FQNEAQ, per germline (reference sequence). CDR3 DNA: TGTGCCAGCAGCTATGGGGACAGGGGAAACACTGAAGCTTTCTTT. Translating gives CASSYGDRGNTEAFF.

The CDR3 protein is CASSPQRFYNYGYTF. Written as DNA, the CDR3 is TGTGCCAGCAGCCCTCAGCGATTTTATAACTATGGCTACACCTTC. The chain joins TRBV3-1 (or the pseudogene TRBV3-2) to TRBJ1-2; D unclear. This CDR3 is built from 15 residues. V was pared by 4 bases and J by 1 base, with 13 bases between. CDR1 and CDR2 from the germline V gene are LGHDT and YNNKEL (reference sequence).

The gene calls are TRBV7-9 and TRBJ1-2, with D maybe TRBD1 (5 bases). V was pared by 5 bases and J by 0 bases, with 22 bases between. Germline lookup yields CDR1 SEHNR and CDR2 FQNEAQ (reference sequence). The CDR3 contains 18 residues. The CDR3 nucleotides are TGTGCCAGCAGCCAAAGGGGAGGTCTGATTACCTCTAACTATGGCTACACCTTC. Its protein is CASSQRGGLITSNYGYTF.

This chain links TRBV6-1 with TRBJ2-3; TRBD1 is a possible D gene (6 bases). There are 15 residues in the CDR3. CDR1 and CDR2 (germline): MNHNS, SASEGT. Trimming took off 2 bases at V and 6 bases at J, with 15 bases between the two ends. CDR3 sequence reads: CASSEQGSGFDTQYF. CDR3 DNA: TGTGCCAGCAGTGAACAGGGGAGTGGTTTTGATACGCAGTATTTT.

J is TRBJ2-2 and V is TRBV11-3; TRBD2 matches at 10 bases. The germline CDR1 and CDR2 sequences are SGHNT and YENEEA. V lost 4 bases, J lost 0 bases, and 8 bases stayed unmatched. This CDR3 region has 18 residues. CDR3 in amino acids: CASSSRGSGGSNTGELFF. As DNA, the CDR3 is TGTGCCAGCAGCTCACGGGGTAGCGGGGGGTCGAACACCGGGGAGCTGTTTTTT.

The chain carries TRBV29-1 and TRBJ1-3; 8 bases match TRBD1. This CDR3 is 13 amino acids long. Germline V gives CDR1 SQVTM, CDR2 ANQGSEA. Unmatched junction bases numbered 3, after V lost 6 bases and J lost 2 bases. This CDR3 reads CSVLQGAGNTIYF. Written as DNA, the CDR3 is TGCAGCGTCTTACAGGGGGCTGGAAACACCATATATTTT.

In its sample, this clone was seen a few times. CDR3 sequence reads: CATSGPGQGAVEAFF. DNA for the CDR3: TGTGCCACCAGCGGCCCGGGACAGGGGGCAGTTGAAGCTTTCTTT. The V call is TRBV15, the J call TRBJ1-1, with 12 bases matching TRBD1. Germline lookup yields CDR1 LNHNV and CDR2 YYDKDF (reference sequence). The CDR3 has 15 amino acids. V dropped 5 bases and J dropped 7; count of bases not matched to a gene: 8.

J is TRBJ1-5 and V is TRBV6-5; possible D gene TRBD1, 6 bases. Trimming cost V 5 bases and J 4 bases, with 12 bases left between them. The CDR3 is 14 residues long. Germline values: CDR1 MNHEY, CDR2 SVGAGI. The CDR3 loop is CASSQQTGNQPQHF. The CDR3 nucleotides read TGTGCCAGCAGTCAACAAACAGGGAATCAGCCCCAGCATTTT.

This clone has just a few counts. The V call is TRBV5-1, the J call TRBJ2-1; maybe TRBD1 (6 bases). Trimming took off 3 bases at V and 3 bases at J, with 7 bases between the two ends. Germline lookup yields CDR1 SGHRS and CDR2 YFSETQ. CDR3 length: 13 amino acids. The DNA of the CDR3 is TGCGCCAGCAGCTGGGACATCTACAATGAGCAGTTCTTC. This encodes CASSWDIYNEQFF. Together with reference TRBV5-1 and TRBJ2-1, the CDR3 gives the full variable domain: KAGVTQTPRYLIKTRGQQVTLSCSPISGHRSVSWYQQTPGQGLQFLFEYFSETQRNKGNFPGRFSGRQFSNSRSEMNVSTLELGDSALYLCASSWDIYNEQFFGPGTRLTVL.

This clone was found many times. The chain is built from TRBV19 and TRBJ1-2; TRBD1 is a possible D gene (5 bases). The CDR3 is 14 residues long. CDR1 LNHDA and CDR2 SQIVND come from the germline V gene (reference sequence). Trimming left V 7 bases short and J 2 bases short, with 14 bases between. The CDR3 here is CASTSDPGNYGYTF. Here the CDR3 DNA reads TGTGCCAGTACCTCTGACCCAGGGAACTATGGCTACACCTTC.

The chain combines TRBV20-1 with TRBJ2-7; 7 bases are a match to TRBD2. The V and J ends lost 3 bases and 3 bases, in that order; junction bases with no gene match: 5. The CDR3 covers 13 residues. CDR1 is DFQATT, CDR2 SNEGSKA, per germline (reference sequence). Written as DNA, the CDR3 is TGCAGTGCTAGTACTAGCGCCGGCTACGAGCAGTACTTC. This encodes CSASTSAGYEQYF.

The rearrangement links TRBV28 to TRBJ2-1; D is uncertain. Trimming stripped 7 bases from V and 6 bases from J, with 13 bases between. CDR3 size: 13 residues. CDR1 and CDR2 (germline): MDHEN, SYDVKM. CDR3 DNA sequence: TGTGCCAGCACCCAGGAAGTGGGCAATGAGCAGTTCTTC. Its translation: CASTQEVGNEQFF.

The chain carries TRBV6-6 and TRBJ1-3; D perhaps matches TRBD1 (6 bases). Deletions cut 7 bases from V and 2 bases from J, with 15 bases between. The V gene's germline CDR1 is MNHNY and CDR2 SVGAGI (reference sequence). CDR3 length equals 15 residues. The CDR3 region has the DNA TGTGCCAGCACCGTTACAGGGATTACTGGAAACACCATATATTTT. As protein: CASTVTGITGNTIYF.

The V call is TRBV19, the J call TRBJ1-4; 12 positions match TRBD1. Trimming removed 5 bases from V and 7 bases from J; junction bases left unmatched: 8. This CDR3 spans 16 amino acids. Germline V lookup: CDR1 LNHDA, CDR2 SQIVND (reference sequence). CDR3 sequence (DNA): TGTGCCAGTAGTCGACAGGGACAGGGGGCGCGTGAAAAACTGTTTTTT. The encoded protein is CASSRQGQGAREKLFF.

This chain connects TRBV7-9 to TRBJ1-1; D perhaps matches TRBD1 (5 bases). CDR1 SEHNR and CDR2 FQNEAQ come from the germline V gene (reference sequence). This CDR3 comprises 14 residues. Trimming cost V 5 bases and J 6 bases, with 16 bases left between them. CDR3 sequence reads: CASSPSGAGAEAFF. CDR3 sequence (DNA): TGTGCCAGCAGCCCCTCCGGCGCGGGGGCTGAAGCTTTCTTT.

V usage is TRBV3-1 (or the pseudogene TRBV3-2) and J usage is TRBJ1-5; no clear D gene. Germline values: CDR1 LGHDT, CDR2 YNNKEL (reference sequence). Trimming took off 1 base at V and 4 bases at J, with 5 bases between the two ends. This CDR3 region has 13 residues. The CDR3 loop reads CASSQAPNQPQHF. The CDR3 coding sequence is TGTGCCAGCAGCCAAGCCCCTAATCAGCCCCAGCATTTT.

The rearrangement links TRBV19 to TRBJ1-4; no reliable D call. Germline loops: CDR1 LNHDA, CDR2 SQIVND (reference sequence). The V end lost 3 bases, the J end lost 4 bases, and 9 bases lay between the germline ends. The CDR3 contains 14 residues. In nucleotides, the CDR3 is TGTGCCAGTAGTATCGGAGGTTTTAATGAAAAACTGTTTTTT. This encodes CASSIGGFNEKLFF.